What follows are 15 T cell receptor beta chains derived from one specimen sequenced in a study of regulatory dendritic cells for organ transplantation. Clones were sequenced by immunoSEQ multiplex PCR, and TCRdb holds only the in-frame ones, with some missing. The data show under 35,000 clones, more than 70% seen once. The specimen was naive CD8+ T cells from blood. Subset denoted: CD45RA+ naive T cells. The origin of the receptors is a human donor in good health.

The gene calls are TRBV7-6 and TRBJ2-3, with a weak D call TRBD1 (6 bases). This CDR3 region has 17 residues. V lost 0 bases and J 0 bases, leaving 13 bases between the germline ends. CDR1 SGHVS and CDR2 FNYEAQ come from the germline V gene. The CDR3 DNA is TGTGCCAGCAGCTTAGCGTCCGGGACACCTAGCACAGATACGCAGTATTTT. Translating gives CASSLASGTPSTDTQYF. Drawing the rest from reference TRBV7-6 and TRBJ2-3, the complete variable domain is GAGVSQSPRYKVTKRGQDVALRCDPISGHVSLYWYRQALGQGPEFLTYFNYEAQQDKSGLPNDRFSAERPEGSISTLTIQRTEQRDSAMYRCASSLASGTPSTDTQYFGPGTRLTVL.

This clone has only one observation. The rearrangement links TRBV11-2 to TRBJ2-7, with 8 bases lining up with TRBD1. In germline, CDR1 is SGHAT, CDR2 FQNNGV. The CDR3 covers 15 residues. The trim removed 0 bases at V and 5 bases at J, leaving 6 bases unmatched. For the CDR3, the DNA is TGTGCCAGCAGCTTAGAAAGACAGGGGAACAACGAGCAGTACTTC. Translated: CASSLERQGNNEQYF.

The chain links TRBV6-5 to TRBJ2-7; D is unclear. Trimming removed 7 bases from V and 0 bases from J, with 13 bases in between. The CDR3 runs to 14 residues. Germline V gives CDR1 MNHEY, CDR2 SVGAGI. The CDR3 coding sequence is TGTGCCAGCAATCCATTCGACAACTCCTACGAGCAGTACTTC. Its protein is CASNPFDNSYEQYF.

The genes are TRBV4-3 and TRBJ2-7; 12 positions agree with TRBD1. V dropped 0 bases and J dropped 7; count of bases not matched to a gene: 13. The CDR3 totals 18 residues. Germline CDR1 is LGHNA and CDR2 is YSLEER. In DNA form, the CDR3 reads TGCGCCAGCAGCCAAGATGCTGTCACCGGGACAGGGGGCTTAGAGCAGTACTTC. Translated: CASSQDAVTGTGGLEQYF.

V gene TRBV11-3 combines with J gene TRBJ2-7; D gene ambiguous. V dropped 4 bases and J dropped 0 bases, with 7 bases sitting between them. The CDR3 consists of 13 residues. From germline, CDR1 is SGHNT and CDR2 YENEEA. CDR3 residues: CASSSDHSYEQYF. The DNA for the CDR3 is TGTGCCAGCAGCTCAGACCACTCCTACGAGCAGTACTTC.

The chain carries TRBV5-6 and TRBJ1-1, with D possibly being TRBD1 (6 bases). The CDR3 is 14 amino acids. The germline gives CDR1 SGHDT, CDR2 YYEEEE. Trimming took 3 bases from V and 4 from J, leaving 13 bases between them. The CDR3 nucleotides read TGTGCCAGCAGCTCCGAGGGCAGGGGCACTGAAGCTTTCTTT. Translating gives CASSSEGRGTEAFF. Full variable domain (rest looked up from reference TRBV5-6 and TRBJ1-1): DAGVTQSPTHLIKTRGQQVTLRCSPKSGHDTVSWYQQALGQGPQFIFQYYEEEERQRGNFPDRFSGHQFPNYSSELNVNALLLGDSALYLCASSSEGRGTEAFFGQGTRLTVV.

This clone was seen a single time. This rearrangement joins TRBV7-9 to TRBJ2-2; the match to TRBD2 covers 7 bases. The ends lost 5 bases at V and 4 bases at J; junction bases unmatched: 10. The germline V gene encodes CDR1 SEHNR and CDR2 FQNEAQ (reference sequence). CDR3 length: 16 residues. In DNA form, the CDR3 reads TGTGCCAGCAGCCTCGGGGAGGGACGGGGCACCGGGGAGCTGTTTTTT. Residues: CASSLGEGRGTGELFF.

V gene TRBV5-4 combines with J gene TRBJ1-2; D perhaps matches TRBD1 (6 bases). The CDR3 runs to 11 residues. Trimming took off 5 bases at V and 8 bases at J, with 10 bases between the two ends. In germline, CDR1 is SGHNT, CDR2 YYREEE (reference sequence). CDR3 region: CASSRTEGYTF. The CDR3 DNA follows: TGTGCCAGCAGTAGGACAGAAGGCTACACCTTC.

The J gene is TRBJ2-3, the V gene TRBV27; 9 bases are shared with TRBD2. This CDR3 spans 16 amino acids. From germline, CDR1 is MNHEY and CDR2 SMNVEV (reference sequence). V shed 6 bases, J shed 0 bases, and the junction held 7 bases outside the gene matches. In DNA, the CDR3 is TGTGCCAGCAGCGTTAGCGGGGGAGGTAGCACAGATACGCAGTATTTT. Translated, it gives CASSVSGGGSTDTQYF.

The rearrangement links TRBV9 to TRBJ1-5; D is unclear. Germline CDR1 reads SGDLS; CDR2 reads YYNGEE. This CDR3 is built from 13 residues. Deletions cut 4 bases from V and 5 bases from J, with 10 bases between. The CDR3 bases are TGTGCCAGCAGCACCGAGGGAGATCAGCCCCAGCATTTT. Translation: CASSTEGDQPQHF.

The V gene is TRBV9, the J gene TRBJ1-1, with TRBD1 matching 8 bases. CDR3 length: 16 residues. J was trimmed by 2 bases and V by 2 bases; bases with no gene match: 8. Germline CDR1 SGDLS, CDR2 YYNGEE. The DNA for the CDR3 is TGTGCCAGCAGCGTTGGTGGACAGGGAATAAACACTGAAGCTTTCTTT. Protein sequence: CASSVGGQGINTEAFF.

The chain joins TRBV18 to TRBJ1-4; 9 nucleotides line up with TRBD1. Per germline, CDR1 KGHSH and CDR2 LQKENI. J gave up 4 bases and V 6 bases, and 15 bases lay outside the gene matches. This CDR3 is built from 18 residues. The CDR3 region is CASSPTRLRDRVNEKLFF. The CDR3 nucleotides read TGTGCCAGCTCTCCTACGAGGCTCCGGGACAGGGTTAATGAAAAACTGTTTTTT.

V is TRBV4-3 and J is TRBJ2-1, with 14 bases matching TRBD2. The J segment lost 7 bases and the V segment lost 1 base, leaving 9 bases of the junction unmatched. The CDR3 totals 18 residues. Germline values: CDR1 LGHNA, CDR2 YSLEER. CDR3 region: CASSQGTSGGSSGNEQFF. The CDR3 DNA follows: TGCGCCAGCAGCCAAGGGACTAGCGGGGGGTCTAGTGGTAATGAGCAGTTCTTC.

The chain uses TRBV29-1 and TRBJ2-1; 12 bases fit TRBD1. Germline V lookup: CDR1 SQVTM, CDR2 ANQGSEA. This CDR3 comprises 13 residues. With V trimmed by 5 bases and J by 12 bases, 8 bases remained unmatched. The CDR3 DNA reads TGCAGCGTTTGGGGACAGGGGGCTTGGGGGCAGTTCTTC. Amino acid sequence: CSVWGQGAWGQFF.

V usage is TRBV7-9 and J usage is TRBJ1-2; no firm D call. The CDR3 runs 12 residues. Germline assignment: CDR1 SEHNR and CDR2 FQNEAQ (reference sequence). The V gene lost 2 bases and the J gene lost 3 bases, with 4 bases spanning the gap. The CDR3 region is CASSLTDYGYTF. CDR3 nucleotides: TGTGCCAGCAGCTTAACAGACTATGGCTACACCTTC.